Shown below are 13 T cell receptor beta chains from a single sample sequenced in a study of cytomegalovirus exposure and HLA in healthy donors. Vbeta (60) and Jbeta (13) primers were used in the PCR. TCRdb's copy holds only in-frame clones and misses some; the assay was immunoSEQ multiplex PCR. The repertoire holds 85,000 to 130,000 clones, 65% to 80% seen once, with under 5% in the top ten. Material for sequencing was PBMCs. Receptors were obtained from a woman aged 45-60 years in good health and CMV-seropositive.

The CDR3 sequence is CASSLSGLAGGQDTQYF. In DNA, the CDR3 is TGCGCCAGCAGCTTGTCCGGACTAGCGGGGGGGCAAGATACGCAGTATTTT. The gene calls are TRBV5-1 and TRBJ2-3; 15 bases match TRBD2. The CDR3 extends over 17 amino acids. The V gene's germline CDR1 is SGHRS and CDR2 YFSETQ. The J segment lost 5 bases and the V segment lost 1 base, leaving 5 bases of the junction unmatched. Using reference TRBV5-1 and TRBJ2-3 for the parts outside the CDR3, the full variable domain is KAGVTQTPRYLIKTRGQQVTLSCSPISGHRSVSWYQQTPGQGLQFLFEYFSETQRNKGNFPGRFSGRQFSNSRSEMNVSTLELGDSALYLCASSLSGLAGGQDTQYFGPGTRLTVL.

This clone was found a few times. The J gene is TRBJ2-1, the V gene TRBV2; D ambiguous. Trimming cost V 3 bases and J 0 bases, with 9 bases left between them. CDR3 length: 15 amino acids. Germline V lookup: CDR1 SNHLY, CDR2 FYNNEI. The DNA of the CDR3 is TGTGCCAGCAGTGAGAGGTACCTCTCCTACAATGAGCAGTTCTTC. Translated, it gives CASSERYLSYNEQFF.

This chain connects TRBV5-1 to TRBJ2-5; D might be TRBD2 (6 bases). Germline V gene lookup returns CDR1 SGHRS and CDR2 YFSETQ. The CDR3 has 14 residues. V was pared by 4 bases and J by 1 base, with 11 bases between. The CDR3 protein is CASSRASAQETQYF. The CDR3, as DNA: TGCGCCAGCAGCAGGGCTAGCGCCCAAGAGACCCAGTACTTC. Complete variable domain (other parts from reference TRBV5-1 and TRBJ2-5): KAGVTQTPRYLIKTRGQQVTLSCSPISGHRSVSWYQQTPGQGLQFLFEYFSETQRNKGNFPGRFSGRQFSNSRSEMNVSTLELGDSALYLCASSRASAQETQYFGPGTRLLVL.

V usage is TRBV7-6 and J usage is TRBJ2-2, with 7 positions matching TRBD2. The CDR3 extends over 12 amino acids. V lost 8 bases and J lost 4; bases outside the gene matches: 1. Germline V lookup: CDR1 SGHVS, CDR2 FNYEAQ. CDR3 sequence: CASGGVTGELFF. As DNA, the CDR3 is TGTGCCAGCGGGGGGGTCACCGGGGAGCTGTTTTTT.

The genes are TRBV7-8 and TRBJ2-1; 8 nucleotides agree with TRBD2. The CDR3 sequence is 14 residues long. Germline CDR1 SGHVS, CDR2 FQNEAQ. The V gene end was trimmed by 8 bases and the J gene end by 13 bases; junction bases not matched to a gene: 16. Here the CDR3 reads CASDSPGLGALQFF. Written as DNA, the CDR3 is TGTGCCAGCGACTCTCCGGGACTAGGGGCCCTCCAGTTCTTC.

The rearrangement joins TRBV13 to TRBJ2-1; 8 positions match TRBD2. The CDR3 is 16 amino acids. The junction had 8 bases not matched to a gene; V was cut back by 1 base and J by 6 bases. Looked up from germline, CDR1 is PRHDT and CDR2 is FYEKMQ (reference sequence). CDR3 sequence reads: CASSLVSSGSGNEQFF. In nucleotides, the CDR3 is TGTGCCAGCAGCTTAGTTAGCAGCGGGAGTGGCAATGAGCAGTTCTTC.

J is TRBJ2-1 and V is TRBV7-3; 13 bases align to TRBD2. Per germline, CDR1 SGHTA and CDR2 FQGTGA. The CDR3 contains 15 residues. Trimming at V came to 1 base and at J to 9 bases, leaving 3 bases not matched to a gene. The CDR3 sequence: CASSLKLAGGGEQFF. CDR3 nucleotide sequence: TGTGCCAGCAGCTTAAAACTAGCGGGAGGGGGTGAGCAGTTCTTC.

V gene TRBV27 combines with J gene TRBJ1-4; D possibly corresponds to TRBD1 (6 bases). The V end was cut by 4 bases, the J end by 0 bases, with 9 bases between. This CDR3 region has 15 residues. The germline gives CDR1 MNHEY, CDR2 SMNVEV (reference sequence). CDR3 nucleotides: TGTGCCAGCAGTTCTCACAGGGCAACTAATGAAAAACTGTTTTTT. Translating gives CASSSHRATNEKLFF. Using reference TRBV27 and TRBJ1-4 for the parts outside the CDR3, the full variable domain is EAQVTQNPRYLITVTGKKLTVTCSQNMNHEYMSWYRQDPGLGLRQIYYSMNVEVTDKGDVPEGYKVSRKEKRNFPLILESPSPNQTSLYFCASSSHRATNEKLFFGSGTQLSVL.

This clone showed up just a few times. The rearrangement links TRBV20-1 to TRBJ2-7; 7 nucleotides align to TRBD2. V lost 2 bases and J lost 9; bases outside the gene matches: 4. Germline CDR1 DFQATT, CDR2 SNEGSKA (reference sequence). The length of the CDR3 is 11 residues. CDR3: CSARREGGQYF. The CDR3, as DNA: TGCAGTGCTAGAAGGGAGGGTGGGCAGTACTTC.

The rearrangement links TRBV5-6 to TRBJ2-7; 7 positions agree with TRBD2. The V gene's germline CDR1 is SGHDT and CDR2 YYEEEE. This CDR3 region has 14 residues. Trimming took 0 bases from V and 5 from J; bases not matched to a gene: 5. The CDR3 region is CASSLGAGWNEQYF. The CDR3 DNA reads TGTGCCAGCAGCTTGGGAGCGGGATGGAACGAGCAGTACTTC.

CDR3 amino acids: CAWSSGWRETQYF. The CDR3 bases are TGTGCCTGGAGTTCCGGCTGGAGGGAGACCCAGTACTTC. The chain carries TRBV30 and TRBJ2-5; perhaps TRBD2 as D (5 bases). This CDR3 spans 13 amino acids. In germline, CDR1 is GTSNPN, CDR2 SVGIG (reference sequence). V was clipped by 2 bases and J by 5 bases, with 12 bases between them. Based on the CDR3 plus reference TRBV30 and TRBJ2-5, the full variable domain is SQTIHQWPATLVQPVGSPLSLECTVEGTSNPNLYWYRQAAGRGLQLLFYSVGIGQISSEVPQNLSASRPQDRQFILSSKKLLLSDSGFYLCAWSSGWRETQYFGPGTRLLVL.

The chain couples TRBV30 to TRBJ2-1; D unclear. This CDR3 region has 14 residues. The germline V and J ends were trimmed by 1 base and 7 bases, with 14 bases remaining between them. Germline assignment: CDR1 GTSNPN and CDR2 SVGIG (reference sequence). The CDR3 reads CAWSGPGLMNEQFF. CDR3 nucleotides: TGTGCCTGGAGTGGGCCGGGTCTCATGAATGAGCAGTTCTTC.

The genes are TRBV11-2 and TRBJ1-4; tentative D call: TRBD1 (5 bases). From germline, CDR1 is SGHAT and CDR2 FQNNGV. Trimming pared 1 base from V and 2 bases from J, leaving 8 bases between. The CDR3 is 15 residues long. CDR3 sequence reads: CASSLGAGTNEKLFF. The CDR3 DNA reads TGTGCCAGCAGCTTAGGGGCAGGGACTAATGAAAAACTGTTTTTT. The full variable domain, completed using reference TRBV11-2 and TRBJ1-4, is EAGVAQSPRYKIIEKRQSVAFWCNPISGHATLYWYQQILGQGPKLLIQFQNNGVVDDSQLPKDRFSAERLKGVDSTLKIQPAKLEDSAVYLCASSLGAGTNEKLFFGSGTQLSVL.